The 20 T cell receptor beta chains in this list originate from one sample, sequenced in a study of PD-1 blockade in classical Hodgkin lymphoma. Profiling relied on immunoSEQ multiplex PCR, and the TCRdb table lists in-frame clones only, not all of them. The sample carries about 97,000 clones, around 80% recorded once. With no exception, relapse followed autologous stem cell transplantation in all patients, and brentuximab vedotin exposure varied. This sample comprised peripheral blood mononuclear cells (PBMCs), obtained at baseline. The receptor set was obtained from a human donor with classical Hodgkin lymphoma.

In this sample, this clone turned up a few times. The J gene is TRBJ2-7, the V gene TRBV5-1; D is ambiguous. In germline, CDR1 is SGHRS, CDR2 YFSETQ. This CDR3 spans 11 amino acids. Trimming removed 6 bases at V and 2 bases at J, with 6 bases between. DNA for the CDR3: TGCGCCAGCAAAGGGACCTACGAGCAGTACTTC. It encodes CASKGTYEQYF.

This chain links TRBV19 with TRBJ2-7; 9 nucleotides line up with TRBD2. CDR3 length: 16 amino acids. After removal of 5 bases from V and 1 base from J, the junction contained 9 bases not matched to a gene. Looked up from germline, CDR1 is LNHDA and CDR2 is SQIVND (reference sequence). CDR3: CASSALYSGSSYEQYF. The CDR3 coding sequence is TGTGCCAGTAGTGCCCTTTATAGCGGGAGTTCCTACGAGCAGTACTTC.

The J gene is TRBJ2-1, the V gene TRBV6-6; D may match TRBD1 or TRBD2 (5 bases each). The CDR3 consists of 12 residues. V lost 6 bases, J lost 9 bases, and 12 bases lay in between. The germline CDR1 and CDR2 sequences are MNHNY and SVGAGI (reference sequence). CDR3 bases: TGTGCCAGCAGCTTTACTAGGGGTGAGCAGTTCTTC. It is translated as CASSFTRGEQFF.

The V call is TRBV9, the J call TRBJ2-1; maybe TRBD1 (6 bases). CDR3 size: 15 residues. Trimming left V 0 bases short and J 4 bases short, with 11 bases between. Germline V gene data show CDR1 as SGDLS and CDR2 as YYNGEE. The CDR3 sequence: CASSVDGGQYNEQFF. The CDR3 DNA reads TGTGCCAGCAGCGTAGATGGCGGACAGTACAATGAGCAGTTCTTC.

The V gene is TRBV9, the J gene TRBJ2-1; 11 bases fit TRBD2. The length of the CDR3 is 16 residues. Germline V gene sequence: CDR1 SGDLS, CDR2 YYNGEE. The trim removed 0 bases at V and 4 bases at J, leaving 3 bases unmatched. The CDR3 nucleotides read TGTGCCAGCAGCGTAGAACTAGCGGGAGTGTACAATGAGCAGTTCTTC. Protein: CASSVELAGVYNEQFF.

The CDR3 nucleotides are TGTGCCAGCAGTGTACAGGGGGGACCCTACGAGCAGTACTTC. Protein sequence: CASSVQGGPYEQYF. The chain links TRBV25-1 to TRBJ2-7; 8 bases match TRBD1. This CDR3 is built from 14 residues. J lost 2 bases, V lost 4 bases, and 4 bases had no gene match. The germline CDR1 and CDR2 sequences are MGHDK and SYGVNS.

The rearrangement links TRBV5-1 to TRBJ2-7; D is unresolved. Per the germline V gene, CDR1 is SGHRS and CDR2 is YFSETQ. V was trimmed by 1 base and J by 6 bases, leaving 17 bases between them. This CDR3 contains 15 residues. CDR3 in DNA: TGCGCCAGCAGCTTGACCGGGTCCCCCGCCCGCGAGCAGTACTTC. Amino acids: CASSLTGSPAREQYF.

The gene calls are TRBV2 and TRBJ1-1; D may be TRBD1 (6 bases). The CDR3 extends over 15 amino acids. Germline CDR1 reads SNHLY; CDR2 reads FYNNEI. Trimming removed 6 bases at V and 4 bases at J, with 18 bases between. The CDR3 reads CASRQDSSAGTEAFF. The CDR3 DNA reads TGTGCCAGCAGACAGGACAGCTCGGCGGGCACTGAAGCTTTCTTT.

This chain connects TRBV6-5 to TRBJ2-1; TRBD2 aligns across 8 bases. The CDR3 has 15 amino acids. Germline CDR1 is MNHEY and CDR2 is SVGAGI. The J segment lost 9 bases and the V segment lost 2 bases, leaving 9 bases of the junction unmatched. CDR3 coding DNA: TGTGCCAGCAGTTACAGAACTAGCGGTGCAACTGAGCAGTTCTTC. Protein sequence: CASSYRTSGATEQFF.

The V and J genes are TRBV28 and TRBJ2-5; no clear D. CDR1 and CDR2 (germline): MDHEN, SYDVKM. V lost 7 bases, J lost 4 bases, and 10 bases lay in between. This CDR3 is built from 12 residues. CDR3 region: CASTSSGETQYF. CDR3 DNA: TGTGCCAGCACTAGTTCGGGAGAGACCCAGTACTTC.

This clone was picked up a small number of times. The J gene is TRBJ1-2, the V gene TRBV2; 9 nucleotides agree with TRBD1. CDR3 size: 15 residues. Germline V CDR1 and CDR2: SNHLY, FYNNEI. J was trimmed by 7 bases and V by 6 bases; bases with no gene match: 12. CDR3 in amino acids: CASSDAGDRVFGYTF. Written as DNA, the CDR3 is TGTGCCAGCAGCGACGCCGGGGACAGGGTGTTTGGCTACACCTTC.

Note on this clone: One junction end disagrees with the germline gene, perhaps due to a read error. The rearrangement uses TRBV7-2 and TRBJ1-1; D possibly corresponds to TRBD1 (6 bases). Germline values: CDR1 SGHTA, CDR2 FQGNSA. CDR3 length: 13 residues. DNA of the CDR3: TGTGCCAGCAGCTTAGCGCTACGGCAGGGGATCGATTTT. It encodes CASSLALRQGIDF.

The chain has TRBV7-6 and TRBJ1-2, with 8 nucleotides matching TRBD1. V dropped 5 bases and J dropped 8; count of bases not matched to a gene: 16. Germline-derived CDR1 and CDR2 are SGHVS and FNYEAQ. The CDR3 consists of 16 residues. CDR3 DNA: TGTGCCAGCAGCAACCCGACAGGGGCTTTGGGTGGGGGCTACACCTTC. Translated, it gives CASSNPTGALGGGYTF.

V usage is TRBV7-2 and J usage is TRBJ2-2; TRBD1 matches 9 bases. CDR3 size: 16 residues. The V segment lost 5 bases and the J segment 5 bases; nucleotides outside the gene matches: 9. Looked up from germline, CDR1 is SGHTA and CDR2 is FQGNSA. The CDR3 reads CASSPGQGVMTGELFF. CDR3 nucleotides: TGTGCCAGCAGCCCGGGACAGGGAGTAATGACCGGGGAGCTGTTTTTT.

This clone was seen a single time. This chain links TRBV15 with TRBJ2-7; D remains unclear. V gave up 0 bases and J gave up 3 bases, with 9 bases separating them. CDR3 length equals 14 residues. Germline CDR1 is LNHNV and CDR2 is YYDKDF (reference sequence). The CDR3 DNA reads TGTGCCACCAGCAGAGATGTAGGCGGCTACGAGCAGTACTTC. It encodes CATSRDVGGYEQYF.

This sequence joins TRBV19 and TRBJ1-5; D unclear. Germline V gene sequence: CDR1 LNHDA, CDR2 SQIVND (reference sequence). This CDR3 contains 13 residues. V was pared by 2 bases and J by 3 bases, with 5 bases between. The CDR3 here is CASSITINQPQHF. The DNA of the CDR3 is TGTGCCAGTAGTATAACCATCAATCAGCCCCAGCATTTT.

This clone was counted only a few times. The V gene is TRBV21-1, the J gene TRBJ1-1. TRBV21-1 is designated a pseudogene. The CDR3 is made up of 17 amino acids. The CDR3, as DNA: TGTGCCAGAAAGTTCAGTCCAGTAAACCTATTGCACACTGAAGCTTTCTTT. Its translation: CARKFSPVNLLHTEAFF.

CDR3 in DNA: TGTGCCAGTAGGCTTTCTGGGGATACGCAGTATTTT. The encoded protein is CASRLSGDTQYF. The chain combines TRBV19 with TRBJ2-3, with D unclear. The germline V and J ends were trimmed by 6 bases and 6 bases, with 10 bases remaining between them. Per the germline V gene, CDR1 is LNHDA and CDR2 is SQIVND (reference sequence). The CDR3 loop spans 12 amino acids.

This sequence joins TRBV5-1 and TRBJ2-5; D is unresolved. The germline gives CDR1 SGHRS, CDR2 YFSETQ. Trimming removed 0 bases from V and 2 bases from J, with 11 bases in between. CDR3 size: 15 residues. The CDR3 DNA follows: TGCGCCAGCAGCTTGGTCCCCGGACCACAAGAGACCCAGTACTTC. The encoded protein is CASSLVPGPQETQYF.

The CDR3 loop is CASSPRQGREKLFF. CDR3 nucleotide sequence: TGTGCCAGCTCACCAAGACAGGGGAGAGAAAAACTGTTTTTT. The chain employs TRBV18 and TRBJ1-4, with 8 bases identical to TRBD1. Trimming cost V 2 bases and J 8 bases; bases outside gene matches: 4. This CDR3 has 14 amino acids. CDR1 and CDR2 (germline): KGHSH, LQKENI.